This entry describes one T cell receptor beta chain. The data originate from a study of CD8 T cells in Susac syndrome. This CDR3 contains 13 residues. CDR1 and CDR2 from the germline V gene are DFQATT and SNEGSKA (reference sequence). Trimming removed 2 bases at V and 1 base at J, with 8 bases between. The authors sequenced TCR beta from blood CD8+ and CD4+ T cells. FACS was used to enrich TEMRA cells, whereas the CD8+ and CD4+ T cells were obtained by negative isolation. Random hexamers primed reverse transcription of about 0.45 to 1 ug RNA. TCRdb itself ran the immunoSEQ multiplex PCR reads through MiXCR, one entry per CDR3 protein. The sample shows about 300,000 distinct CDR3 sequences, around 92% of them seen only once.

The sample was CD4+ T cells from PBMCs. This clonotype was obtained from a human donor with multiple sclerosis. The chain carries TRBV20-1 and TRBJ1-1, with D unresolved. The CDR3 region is CSARPQANTEAFF. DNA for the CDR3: TGCAGTGCTAGACCCCAGGCGAACACTGAAGCTTTCTTT.